The subject of this entry is one T cell receptor beta chain. This entry is derived from a study of OX40 agonist ivuxolimab in advanced cancers. Overall study context: Antecedent anti-PD-1, anti-PD-L1 or anti-CTLA-4 therapy was permissible, with under 50% having received some.

Assay: immunoSEQ multiplex PCR; the TCRdb copy retains only in-frame clones and omits some. The repertoire consists of about 58,000 clones, with just over 85% occurring once and the leading ten covering around 0.91%. Trimming at V came to 6 bases and at J to 9 bases, leaving 10 bases not matched to a gene. The CDR3 consists of 15 residues. Germline assignment: CDR1 KGHSH and CDR2 LQKENI. The sequence came from an adult with an advanced solid tumor such as melanoma, head and neck, liver or kidney cancer. This material consisted of CD4+ or CD8+ T cells sorted from blood, taken in a trial of the OX40 agonist ivuxolimab. V gene TRBV18 combines with J gene TRBJ2-1; TRBD2 aligns across 11 bases. This chain's CDR3 is CASSRMGLAEVEQFF. In DNA form, the CDR3 reads TGTGCCAGCTCCCGTATGGGACTAGCGGAAGTTGAGCAGTTCTTC.